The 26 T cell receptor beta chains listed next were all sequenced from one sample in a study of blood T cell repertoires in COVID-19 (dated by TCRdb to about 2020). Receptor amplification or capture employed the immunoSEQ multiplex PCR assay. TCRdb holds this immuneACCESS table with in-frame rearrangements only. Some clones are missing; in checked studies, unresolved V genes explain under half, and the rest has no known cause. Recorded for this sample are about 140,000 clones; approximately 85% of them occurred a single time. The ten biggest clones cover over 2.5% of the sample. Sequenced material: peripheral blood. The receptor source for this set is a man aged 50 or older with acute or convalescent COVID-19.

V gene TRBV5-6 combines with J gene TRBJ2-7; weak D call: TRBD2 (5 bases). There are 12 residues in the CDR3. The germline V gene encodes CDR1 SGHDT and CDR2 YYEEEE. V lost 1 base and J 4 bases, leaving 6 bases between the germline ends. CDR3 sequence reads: CASSLSGYEQYF. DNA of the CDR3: TGTGCCAGCAGCTTGAGCGGTTACGAGCAGTACTTC.

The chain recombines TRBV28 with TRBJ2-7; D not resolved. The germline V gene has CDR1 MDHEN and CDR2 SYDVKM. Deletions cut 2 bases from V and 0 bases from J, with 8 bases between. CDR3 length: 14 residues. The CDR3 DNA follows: TGTGCCAGCAGTTTAGACGGGTACTCCTACGAGCAGTACTTC. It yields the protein CASSLDGYSYEQYF.

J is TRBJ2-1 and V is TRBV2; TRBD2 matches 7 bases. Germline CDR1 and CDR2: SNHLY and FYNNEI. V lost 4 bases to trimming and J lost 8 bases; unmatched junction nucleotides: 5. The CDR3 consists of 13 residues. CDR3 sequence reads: CASSGGGTDEQFF. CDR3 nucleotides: TGTGCCAGCAGTGGGGGGGGAACCGATGAGCAGTTCTTC. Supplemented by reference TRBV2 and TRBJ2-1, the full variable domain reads EPEVTQTPSHQVTQMGQEVILRCVPISNHLYFYWYRQILGQKVEFLVSFYNNEISEKSEIFDDQFSVERPDGSNFTLKIRSTKLEDSAMYFCASSGGGTDEQFFGPGTRLTVL.

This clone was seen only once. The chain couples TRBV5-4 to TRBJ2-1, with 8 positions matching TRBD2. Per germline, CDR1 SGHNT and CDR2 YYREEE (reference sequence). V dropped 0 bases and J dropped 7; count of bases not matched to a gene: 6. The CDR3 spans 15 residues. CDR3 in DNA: TGTGCCAGCAGCTTGGGAACGGGGGGGAAAAATGAGCAGTTCTTC. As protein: CASSLGTGGKNEQFF.

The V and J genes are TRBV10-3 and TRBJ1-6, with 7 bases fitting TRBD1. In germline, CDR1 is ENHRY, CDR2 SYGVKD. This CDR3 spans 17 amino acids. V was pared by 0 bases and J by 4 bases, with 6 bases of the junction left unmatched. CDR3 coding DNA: TGTGCCATCAGTGAGTCGATAGGGGGCAGTTATAATTCACCCCTCCACTTT. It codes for CAISESIGGSYNSPLHF.

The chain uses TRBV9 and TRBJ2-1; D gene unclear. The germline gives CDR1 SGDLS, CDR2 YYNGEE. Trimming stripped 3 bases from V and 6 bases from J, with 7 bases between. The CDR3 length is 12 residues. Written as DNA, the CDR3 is TGTGCCAGCAGCGGTAATTCCAATGAGCAGTTCTTC. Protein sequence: CASSGNSNEQFF.

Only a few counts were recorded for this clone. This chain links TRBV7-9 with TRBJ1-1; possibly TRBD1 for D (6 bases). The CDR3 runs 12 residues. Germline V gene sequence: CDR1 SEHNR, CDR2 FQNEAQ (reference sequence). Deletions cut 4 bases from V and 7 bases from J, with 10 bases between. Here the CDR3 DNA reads TGTGCCAGCAGCTGGGGGCGAAATGAAGCTTTCTTT. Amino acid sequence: CASSWGRNEAFF. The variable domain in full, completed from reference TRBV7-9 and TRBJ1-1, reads DTGVSQNPRHKITKRGQNVTFRCDPISEHNRLYWYRQTLGQGPEFLTYFQNEAQLEKSRLLSDRFSAERPKGSFSTLEIQRTEQGDSAMYLCASSWGRNEAFFGQGTRLTVV.

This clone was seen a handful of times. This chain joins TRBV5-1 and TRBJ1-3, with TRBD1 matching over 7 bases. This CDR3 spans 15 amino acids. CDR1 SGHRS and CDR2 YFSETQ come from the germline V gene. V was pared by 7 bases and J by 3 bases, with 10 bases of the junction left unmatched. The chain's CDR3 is CASQRTPGGGNTIYF. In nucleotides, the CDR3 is TGCGCCAGCCAAAGAACCCCAGGGGGTGGAAACACCATATATTTT.

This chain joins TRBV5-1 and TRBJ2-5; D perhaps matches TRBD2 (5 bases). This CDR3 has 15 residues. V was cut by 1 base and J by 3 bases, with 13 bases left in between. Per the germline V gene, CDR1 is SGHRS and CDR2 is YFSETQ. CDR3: CASSLTGSKEETQYF. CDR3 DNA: TGCGCCAGCAGCTTGACGGGGTCGAAGGAAGAGACCCAGTACTTC.

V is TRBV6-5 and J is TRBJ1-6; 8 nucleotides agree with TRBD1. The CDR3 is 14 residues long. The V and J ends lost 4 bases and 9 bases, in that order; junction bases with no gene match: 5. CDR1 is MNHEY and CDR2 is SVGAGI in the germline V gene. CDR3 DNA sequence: TGTGCCAGCAGTTCCGGACAGGGTGGTTCACCCCTCCACTTT. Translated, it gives CASSSGQGGSPLHF.

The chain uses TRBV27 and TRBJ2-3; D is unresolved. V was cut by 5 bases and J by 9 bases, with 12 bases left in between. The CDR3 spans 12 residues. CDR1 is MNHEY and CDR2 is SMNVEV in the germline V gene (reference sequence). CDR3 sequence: CASSPARGTQYF. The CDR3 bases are TGTGCCAGCAGTCCGGCACGCGGCACGCAGTATTTT.

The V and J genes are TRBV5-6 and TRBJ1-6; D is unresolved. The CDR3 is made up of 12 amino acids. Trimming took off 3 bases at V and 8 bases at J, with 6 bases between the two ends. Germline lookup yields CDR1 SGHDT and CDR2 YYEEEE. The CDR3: CASSYPDSPLHF. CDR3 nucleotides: TGTGCCAGCAGCTATCCCGATTCACCCCTCCACTTT. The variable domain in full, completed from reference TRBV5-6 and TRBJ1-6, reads DAGVTQSPTHLIKTRGQQVTLRCSPKSGHDTVSWYQQALGQGPQFIFQYYEEEERQRGNFPDRFSGHQFPNYSSELNVNALLLGDSALYLCASSYPDSPLHFGNGTRLTVT.

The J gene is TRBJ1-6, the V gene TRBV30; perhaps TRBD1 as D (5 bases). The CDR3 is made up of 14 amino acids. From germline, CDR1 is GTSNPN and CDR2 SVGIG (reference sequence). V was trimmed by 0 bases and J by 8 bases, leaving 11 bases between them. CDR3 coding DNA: TGTGCCTGGAGTGTACTCGGAGGGGATTCACCCCTCCACTTT. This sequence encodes CAWSVLGGDSPLHF.

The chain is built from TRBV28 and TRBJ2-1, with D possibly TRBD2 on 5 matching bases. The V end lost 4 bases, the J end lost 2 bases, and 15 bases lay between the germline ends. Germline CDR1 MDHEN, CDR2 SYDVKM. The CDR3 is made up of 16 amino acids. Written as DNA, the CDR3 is TGTGCCAGCAGTTCCGCACTAGATCCCCCCTACAATGAGCAGTTCTTC. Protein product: CASSSALDPPYNEQFF.

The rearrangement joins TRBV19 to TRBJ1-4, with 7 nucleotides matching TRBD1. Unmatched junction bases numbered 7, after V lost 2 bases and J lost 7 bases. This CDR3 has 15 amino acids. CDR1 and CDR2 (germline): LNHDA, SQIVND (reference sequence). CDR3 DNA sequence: TGTGCCAGTAGTATAACCGGGACAGTCTCTGAAAAACTGTTTTTT. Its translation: CASSITGTVSEKLFF.

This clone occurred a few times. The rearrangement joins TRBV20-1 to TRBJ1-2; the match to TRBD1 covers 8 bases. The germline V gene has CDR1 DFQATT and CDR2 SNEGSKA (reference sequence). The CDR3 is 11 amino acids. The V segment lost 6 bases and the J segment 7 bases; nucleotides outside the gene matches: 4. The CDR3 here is CSAPTGAGYTF. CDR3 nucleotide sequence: TGCAGTGCCCCGACAGGGGCTGGCTACACCTTC.

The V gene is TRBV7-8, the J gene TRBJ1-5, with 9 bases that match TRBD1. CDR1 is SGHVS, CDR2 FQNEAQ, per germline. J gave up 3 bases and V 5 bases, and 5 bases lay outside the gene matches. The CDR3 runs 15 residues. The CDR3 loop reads CASSPGTGNNQPQHF. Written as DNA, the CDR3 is TGTGCCAGCAGCCCCGGGACAGGGAACAATCAGCCCCAGCATTTT.

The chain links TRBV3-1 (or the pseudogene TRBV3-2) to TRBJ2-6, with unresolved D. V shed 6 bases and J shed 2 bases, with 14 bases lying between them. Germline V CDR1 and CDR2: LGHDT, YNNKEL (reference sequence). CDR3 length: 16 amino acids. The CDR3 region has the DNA TGTGCCAGCAGTCCACACCTTACTACTGGGGCCAACGTCCTGACTTTC. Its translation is CASSPHLTTGANVLTF.

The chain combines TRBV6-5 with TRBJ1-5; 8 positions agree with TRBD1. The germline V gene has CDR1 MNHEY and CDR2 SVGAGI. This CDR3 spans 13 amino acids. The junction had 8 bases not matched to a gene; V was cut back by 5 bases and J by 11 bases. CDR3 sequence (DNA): TGTGCCAGCAGTAGGGACAGGACGGTAGCCCAGCATTTT. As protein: CASSRDRTVAQHF.

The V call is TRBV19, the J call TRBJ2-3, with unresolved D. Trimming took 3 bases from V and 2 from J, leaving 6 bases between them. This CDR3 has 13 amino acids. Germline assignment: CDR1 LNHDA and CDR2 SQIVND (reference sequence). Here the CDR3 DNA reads TGTGCCAGTAGTATCCCCTCCACAGATACGCAGTATTTT. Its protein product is CASSIPSTDTQYF.

This CDR3 is CASSFGGARYGYTF. DNA for the CDR3: TGCGCCAGCAGCTTTGGGGGGGCCCGCTATGGCTACACCTTC. The V call is TRBV5-1, the J call TRBJ1-2; weak D call: TRBD1 (6 bases). The CDR3 loop spans 14 amino acids. Germline V gives CDR1 SGHRS, CDR2 YFSETQ. Trimming left V 2 bases short and J 4 bases short, with 12 bases between.

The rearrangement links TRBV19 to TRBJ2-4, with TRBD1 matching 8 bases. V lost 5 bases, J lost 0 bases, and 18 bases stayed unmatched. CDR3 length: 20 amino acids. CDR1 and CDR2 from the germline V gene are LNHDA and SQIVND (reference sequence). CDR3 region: CASSPLGQVSINLAKNIQYF. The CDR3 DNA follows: TGTGCCAGTAGTCCGCTGGGACAGGTCAGCATCAATCTAGCCAAAAACATTCAGTACTTC.

The chain's CDR3 is CASSLKLLAGQETQYF. The DNA of the CDR3 is TGTGCCAGCAGCTTAAAGTTATTGGCGGGGCAAGAGACCCAGTACTTC. The rearrangement joins TRBV7-3 to TRBJ2-5; weak D call: TRBD2 (6 bases). This CDR3 spans 16 amino acids. Trimming cost V 1 base and J 2 bases, with 14 bases left between them. Germline values: CDR1 SGHTA, CDR2 FQGTGA.

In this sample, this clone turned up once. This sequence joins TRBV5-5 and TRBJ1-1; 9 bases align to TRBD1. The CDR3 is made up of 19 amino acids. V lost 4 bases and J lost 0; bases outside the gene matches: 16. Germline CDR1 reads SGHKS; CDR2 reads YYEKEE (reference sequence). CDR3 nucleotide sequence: TGTGCCAGCAGCGGAGCGGGACAGGGAAATGTGGGCATGAACACTGAAGCTTTCTTT. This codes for CASSGAGQGNVGMNTEAFF.

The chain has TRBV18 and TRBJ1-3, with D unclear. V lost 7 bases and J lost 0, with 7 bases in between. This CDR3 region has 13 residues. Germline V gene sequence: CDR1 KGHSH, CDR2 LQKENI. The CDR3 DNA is TGTGCCAGCTTCCCTAACTCTGGAAACACCATATATTTT. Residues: CASFPNSGNTIYF.

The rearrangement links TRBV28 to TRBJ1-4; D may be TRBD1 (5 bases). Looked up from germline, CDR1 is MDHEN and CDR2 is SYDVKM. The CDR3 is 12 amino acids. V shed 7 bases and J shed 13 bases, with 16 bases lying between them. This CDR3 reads CASIAGAGGLFF. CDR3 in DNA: TGTGCCAGCATCGCCGGGGCCGGGGGACTGTTTTTT. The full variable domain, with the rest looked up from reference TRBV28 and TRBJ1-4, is DVKVTQSSRYLVKRTGEKVFLECVQDMDHENMFWYRQDPGLGLRLIYFSYDVKMKEKGDIPEGYSVSREKKERFSLILESASTNQTSMYLCASIAGAGGLFFGSGTQLSVL.